The present entry profiles one T cell receptor (beta chain) with its context. Its specificity is not known. The sample originates from a study of graft-versus-host responses after intestinal transplantation. Overall study context: Recipients had transplants, and these were multivisceral, liver-intestinal, or isolated intestinal. Anti-thymocyte globulin induction preceded 2 to 4 years of tacrolimus and steroid maintenance in all recipients. Regarding the study as a whole: Early post-transplant HvG declines tracked with peak circulating GvH clone levels.

The CDR3 totals 15 residues. Unmatched junction bases numbered 10, after V lost 5 bases and J lost 4 bases. Germline V gene lookup returns CDR1 MDHEN and CDR2 SYDVKM. Sequenced by immunoSEQ multiplex PCR; TCRdb stores in-frame clones only, minus some. The sample shows some 85,000 clones, roughly 84% of them seen only once. The chain joins TRBV28 to TRBJ2-7, with 8 positions matching TRBD2. Source: unstimulated CD8+ T cells sorted from spleen or lymph node cells, taken before transplant. The TCR was taken from a human donor who was the organ donor for an intestinal transplant. The CDR3 DNA reads TGTGCCAGCAGTCACCGACTAGCGCGTACTTACGAGCAGTACTTC. Translated: CASSHRLARTYEQYF.